This T cell receptor beta chain was captured by sequencing in a study of T-cell reconstitution after alpha-beta-depleted transplantation in children. CDR3 size: 11 residues. Looked up from germline, CDR1 is SGHTA and CDR2 is FQGNSA. V lost 1 base, J lost 7 bases, and 2 bases lay in between. There are many counts of this clonotype. Its antigen remains unknown. Study results and caveats: Reportedly, alpha-beta T cells present about two months post-transplant originated from several hundred expanded clones of graft origin. Once a year had passed after transplant, T-cell counts and diversity came mostly from newly produced T cells. In some patients, recipient T cells and intrathymic progenitors surviving conditioning explained high day-60 diversity.

Construction of the TCRbeta library involved unique molecular identifiers. TCRdb used MiXCR to reprocess the PCR reads, holding one entry per CDR3 protein. Of around 490,000 distinct CDR3 sequences listed, approximately 10% were seen once; the top ten hold about 14%. This TCR was recovered from a female patient aged 2 to 10 who had a stem cell transplant for aplastic anemia, so the T cells may come from the graft donor. This sample comprised PBMCs, mostly from graft donor cells, obtained 180 days after TCRalphabeta/CD19-depleted stem cell transplant. The V gene is TRBV7-2, the J gene TRBJ1-5; no reliable D call. The CDR3 nucleotides read TGTGCCAGCAGCTTAGACCAGCCCCAGCATTTT. Translation: CASSLDQPQHF.